The 20 T cell receptor beta chains below come from one sample, sequenced in a study of blood T cell repertoires in COVID-19. This table comes from immunoSEQ multiplex PCR, and its TCRdb copy is limited to in-frame clones, with some not included. There are 50,000 or so clones in the sample; 85% to 95% occur only once, and less than 1.2% lies in the top ten. The source material was peripheral blood. These receptors came from a man aged 55 to 70 with COVID-19, enrolled during active disease.

This rearrangement joins TRBV28 to TRBJ2-5; D not certain. V lost 4 bases and J lost 0, with 15 bases in between. The CDR3 has 16 residues. Germline values: CDR1 MDHEN, CDR2 SYDVKM. The CDR3 is CASSSRGDRYQETQYF. In nucleotides, the CDR3 is TGTGCCAGCAGTTCCCGCGGAGACCGTTACCAAGAGACCCAGTACTTC.

V and J are TRBV4-2 and TRBJ1-5; 8 nucleotides line up with TRBD1. This CDR3 has 16 amino acids. Germline V gene lookup returns CDR1 LGHNA and CDR2 YNFKEQ. With V trimmed by 0 bases and J by 5 bases, 6 bases remained unmatched. For the CDR3, the DNA is TGTGCCAGCAGCCAAGAAGTGACAGGGGAGGATCAGCCCCAGCATTTT. It specifies CASSQEVTGEDQPQHF.

As DNA, the CDR3 is TGTGCCAGCATGGAATTAGGGGCACGCAATGAGCAGTTCTTC. It translates to CASMELGARNEQFF. The rearrangement uses TRBV27 and TRBJ2-1, with D tentatively TRBD1 (5 bases). The CDR3 sequence is 14 residues long. V lost 7 bases and J lost 6, with 16 bases in between. The V gene's germline CDR1 is MNHEY and CDR2 SMNVEV (reference sequence).

J is TRBJ2-1 and V is TRBV7-9, with 7 bases identical to TRBD1. Germline V gene sequence: CDR1 SEHNR, CDR2 FQNEAQ (reference sequence). The CDR3 sequence is 14 residues long. Losses at the gene ends were 1 base for V and 8 bases for J; bases not matched to a gene: 5. For the CDR3, the DNA is TGTGCCAGCAGCTTAGGGGGACAGTTCCATGAGCAGTTCTTC. Translated: CASSLGGQFHEQFF.

This chain links TRBV28 with TRBJ1-6; tentatively, D is TRBD1 (5 bases). Germline V gene lookup returns CDR1 MDHEN and CDR2 SYDVKM. V shed 6 bases and J shed 4 bases, with 13 bases lying between them. This CDR3 has 15 amino acids. The CDR3 region is CASRDIDSYNSPLHF. The CDR3 DNA follows: TGTGCCAGCAGAGATATAGACAGTTATAATTCACCCCTCCACTTT. Together with reference TRBV28 and TRBJ1-6, the CDR3 gives the full variable domain: DVKVTQSSRYLVKRTGEKVFLECVQDMDHENMFWYRQDPGLGLRLIYFSYDVKMKEKGDIPEGYSVSREKKERFSLILESASTNQTSMYLCASRDIDSYNSPLHFGNGTRLTVT.

The chain joins TRBV28 to TRBJ1-1; no reliable D call. The CDR3 consists of 15 residues. Germline V CDR1 and CDR2: MDHEN, SYDVKM. Trimming pared 3 bases from V and 6 bases from J, leaving 17 bases between. This CDR3 reads CASSFTRRSASEAFF. The CDR3 DNA is TGTGCCAGCAGTTTCACCCGGCGGTCAGCCTCTGAAGCTTTCTTT.

This rearrangement joins TRBV2 to TRBJ2-5; 8 bases agree with TRBD2. CDR3 length: 15 residues. CDR1 and CDR2 from the germline V gene are SNHLY and FYNNEI. The V segment lost 7 bases and the J segment 3 bases; nucleotides outside the gene matches: 10. CDR3 sequence (DNA): TGTGCCAGCATTGTTAGCGGGACACTAGAAGAGACCCAGTACTTC. Translation: CASIVSGTLEETQYF.

The chain uses TRBV28 and TRBJ2-7; maybe TRBD1 (5 bases). This CDR3 contains 13 residues. V was pared by 10 bases and J by 5 bases, with 18 bases between. Germline CDR1 and CDR2: MDHEN and SYDVKM. The chain's CDR3 is CAIHRPPLNEQYF. The CDR3 DNA reads TGTGCCATTCACAGGCCGCCTCTCAACGAGCAGTACTTC.

This chain connects TRBV5-6 to TRBJ1-3; a possible D gene is TRBD1 (6 bases). This CDR3 region has 13 residues. Trimming shortened V by 3 bases and J by 2 bases, and 6 bases separated the two germline ends. Germline values: CDR1 SGHDT, CDR2 YYEEEE. This CDR3 reads CASSWDTGNTIYF. CDR3 sequence (DNA): TGTGCCAGCAGCTGGGACACTGGAAACACCATATATTTT.

The sample holds one count of this clone. The genes are TRBV18 and TRBJ2-3; 8 bases map to TRBD1. This CDR3 contains 14 residues. The V gene's germline CDR1 is KGHSH and CDR2 LQKENI. After removal of 4 bases from V and 4 bases from J, the junction contained 4 bases not matched to a gene. CDR3 in amino acids: CASSLRTGPDTQYF. The CDR3 nucleotides read TGTGCCAGCTCACTAAGGACAGGGCCAGATACGCAGTATTTT. The entire variable domain, with the rest obtained from reference TRBV18 and TRBJ2-3, is as follows: NAGVMQNPRHLVRRRGQEARLRCSPMKGHSHVYWYRQLPEEGLKFMVYLQKENIIDESGMPKERFSAEFPKEGPSILRIQQVVRGDSAAYFCASSLRTGPDTQYFGPGTRLTVL.

The chain combines TRBV2 with TRBJ1-6, with D maybe TRBD1 (5 bases). The CDR3 has 15 residues. Per germline, CDR1 SNHLY and CDR2 FYNNEI. V was shortened by 7 bases and J by 5 bases, with 15 bases between the two germline ends. CDR3 amino acids: CASTVGVPDNSPLHF. In DNA form, the CDR3 reads TGTGCCAGCACGGTAGGGGTACCGGATAATTCACCCCTCCACTTT.

The chain couples TRBV29-1 to TRBJ2-5; 7 positions match TRBD1. The germline CDR1 and CDR2 sequences are SQVTM and ANQGSEA. The CDR3 sequence is 12 residues long. The CDR3 reads CIRKGARETQYF. CDR3 sequence (DNA): TGCATCCGAAAGGGGGCTCGGGAGACCCAGTACTTC.

The chain is built from TRBV28 and TRBJ1-6, with 10 positions matching TRBD1. The junction had 6 bases not matched to a gene; V was cut back by 6 bases and J by 7 bases. CDR3 size: 15 residues. The germline CDR1 and CDR2 sequences are MDHEN and SYDVKM. CDR3 loop: CASRPGQGLNSPLHF. The CDR3 coding sequence is TGTGCCAGCAGACCGGGACAGGGGTTGAATTCACCCCTCCACTTT. Full variable domain (outside the CDR3, taken from reference TRBV28 and TRBJ1-6): DVKVTQSSRYLVKRTGEKVFLECVQDMDHENMFWYRQDPGLGLRLIYFSYDVKMKEKGDIPEGYSVSREKKERFSLILESASTNQTSMYLCASRPGQGLNSPLHFGNGTRLTVT.

This chain uses TRBV6-5 with TRBJ2-5; TRBD1 is a possible D gene (6 bases). Germline CDR1 reads MNHEY; CDR2 reads SVGAGI. Trimming cost V 4 bases and J 3 bases, with 9 bases left between them. The CDR3 spans 13 residues. The CDR3: CASSSAGEETQYF. The DNA for the CDR3 is TGTGCCAGCAGTTCGGCAGGGGAAGAGACCCAGTACTTC.

In this sample, this clone turned up a few times. The rearrangement links TRBV4-1 to TRBJ2-1; 11 bases are shared with TRBD2. The V and J ends lost 1 base and 3 bases, in that order; junction bases with no gene match: 5. CDR3 length: 17 residues. Germline assignment: CDR1 MGHRA and CDR2 YSYEKL. For the CDR3, the DNA is TGCGCCAGCAGCCAAGGGAGTAGCGGGAGGGGCTACAATGAGCAGTTCTTC. Protein sequence: CASSQGSSGRGYNEQFF.

V and J are TRBV9 and TRBJ1-5; 8 positions match TRBD1. CDR3 size: 14 residues. With 3 bases clipped from V and 9 bases from J, the junction kept 8 bases outside the gene matches. Germline assignment: CDR1 SGDLS and CDR2 YYNGEE. The CDR3 loop is CASSAQGAGRPQHF. The CDR3 region has the DNA TGTGCCAGCAGCGCCCAGGGGGCGGGAAGGCCCCAGCATTTT. The complete variable domain, with remaining parts taken from reference TRBV9 and TRBJ1-5, reads DSGVTQTPKHLITATGQRVTLRCSPRSGDLSVYWYQQSLDQGLQFLIQYYNGEERAKGNILERFSAQQFPDLHSELNLSSLELGDSALYFCASSAQGAGRPQHFGDGTRLSIL.

The CDR3 DNA is TGTGCCAGCAGTTATTACGGGGATCAGCCCCAGCATTTT. Translation gives CASSYYGDQPQHF. This sequence joins TRBV6-2 or TRBV6-3 and TRBJ1-5; D is ambiguous. The CDR3 is made up of 13 amino acids. V was clipped by 3 bases and J by 5 bases, with 8 bases between them. CDR1 is MNHEY and CDR2 is SVGEGT in the germline V gene.

The genes are TRBV27 and TRBJ2-6; D gene ambiguous. Looked up from germline, CDR1 is MNHEY and CDR2 is SMNVEV (reference sequence). The V and J ends lost 2 bases and 0 bases respectively, with 5 bases between them. CDR3 size: 15 residues. The DNA for the CDR3 is TGTGCCAGCAGTTTAGGTAGCTCTGGGGCCAACGTCCTGACTTTC. Encoded protein: CASSLGSSGANVLTF.

This chain connects TRBV7-9 to TRBJ1-2; weak D call: TRBD1 (6 bases). The V gene's germline CDR1 is SEHNR and CDR2 FQNEAQ (reference sequence). CDR3 length equals 13 residues. V gave up 5 bases and J gave up 4 bases, with 11 bases separating them. The CDR3 DNA reads TGTGCCAGCAGCCCGGGGGGCGGCTATGGCTACACCTTC. Translation: CASSPGGGYGYTF.

This chain connects TRBV6-5 to TRBJ1-1; 9 positions match TRBD1. The V and J ends lost 5 bases and 5 bases, in that order; junction bases with no gene match: 9. Per the germline V gene, CDR1 is MNHEY and CDR2 is SVGAGI. There are 15 residues in the CDR3. This CDR3 reads CASSPGDRGWTEAFF. The CDR3 nucleotides are TGTGCCAGCAGTCCTGGAGACAGGGGGTGGACTGAAGCTTTCTTT.